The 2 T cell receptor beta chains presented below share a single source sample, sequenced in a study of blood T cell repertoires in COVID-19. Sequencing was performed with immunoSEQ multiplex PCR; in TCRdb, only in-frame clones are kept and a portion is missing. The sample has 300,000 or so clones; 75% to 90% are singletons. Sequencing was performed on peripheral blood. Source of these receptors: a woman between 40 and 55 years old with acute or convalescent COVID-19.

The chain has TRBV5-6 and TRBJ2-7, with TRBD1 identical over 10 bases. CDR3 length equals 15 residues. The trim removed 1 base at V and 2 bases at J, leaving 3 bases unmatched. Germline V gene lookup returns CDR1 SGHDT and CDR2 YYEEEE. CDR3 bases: TGTGCCAGCAGCTTGATAGGGACAGGGGCCTACGAGCAGTACGTC. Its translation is CASSLIGTGAYEQYV.

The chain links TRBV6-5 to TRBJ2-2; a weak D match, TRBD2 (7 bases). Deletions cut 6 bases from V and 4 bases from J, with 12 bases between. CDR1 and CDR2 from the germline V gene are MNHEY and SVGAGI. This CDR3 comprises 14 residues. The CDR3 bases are TGTGCCAGCAGGGCGGGGGCACTCACCGGGGAGCTGTTTTTT. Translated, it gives CASRAGALTGELFF.